A selection of T cell receptor beta chains follows, all from one sample in a study of T cells in Graves' hyperthyroidism and ophthalmopathy. TCRdb reprocessed the multiplex PCR reads with MiXCR, giving one entry per CDR3 protein. The data show about 710,000 distinct CDR3 sequences, about 16% seen once. Sequenced input: blood. The receptors shown here come from a man between 18 and 35 years old with Graves' hyperthyroidism. CDR3s include the opening cysteine and the closing phenylalanine or tryptophan. Fields, in order: V gene, J gene, CDR3 protein.

>TRBV14|TRBJ2-3
CASSQDRGTGETDTQYF
>TRBV10-2|TRBJ2-7
CASSAAESYEQYF
>TRBV11-2|TRBJ2-3
CASSLRTGSRTDTQYF
>TRBV12-3/TRBV12-4|TRBJ1-5
CASSSTTGGLQPQHF
>TRBV7-9|TRBJ2-7
CASGGESYEQYF
>TRBV12-3/TRBV12-4|TRBJ1-6
CASSLPDKPPHF
>TRBV7-9|TRBJ2-4
CASSTDRGPGNIQYF
>TRBV15|TRBJ1-1
CATSRGSGAHTEAFF
>TRBV10-3|TRBJ1-1
CAIREGQGGTEAFF
>TRBV18|TRBJ2-3
CASSRGLAGAGDTQYF
>TRBV12-3/TRBV12-4|TRBJ1-1
CASRVSTEAFF
>TRBV20-1|TRBJ2-7
CSARWPGASPYEQYF
>TRBV3-1|TRBJ1-2
CASSQGTVYGYTF
>TRBV27|TRBJ2-1
CASSIAGIYNEQFF
>TRBV28|TRBJ2-1
CASSLTGYNEQFF
>TRBV6-2/TRBV6-3|TRBJ2-3
CASTGTRTDTQYF
>TRBV29-1|TRBJ2-4
CSVGGSKNIQYF
>TRBV7-2|TRBJ2-3
CASHRAGANTDTQYF
>TRBV30|TRBJ2-7
CAWSMVPLGHEQYF
>TRBV2|TRBJ2-3
CASSEGQPTDTQYF
>TRBV9|TRBJ2-3
CASSVAGWGTYDTQYF
>TRBV6-5|TRBJ2-1
CASSYSRAREQFF
>TRBV12-3/TRBV12-4|TRBJ2-1
CASSLSVGWRSYNEQFF
>TRBV5-1|TRBJ2-2
CASNYGTGELFF
>TRBV11-3|TRBJ1-3
CASSLEKFSFGGNTIYF
>TRBV15|TRBJ2-7
CATSSSGHYEQYF